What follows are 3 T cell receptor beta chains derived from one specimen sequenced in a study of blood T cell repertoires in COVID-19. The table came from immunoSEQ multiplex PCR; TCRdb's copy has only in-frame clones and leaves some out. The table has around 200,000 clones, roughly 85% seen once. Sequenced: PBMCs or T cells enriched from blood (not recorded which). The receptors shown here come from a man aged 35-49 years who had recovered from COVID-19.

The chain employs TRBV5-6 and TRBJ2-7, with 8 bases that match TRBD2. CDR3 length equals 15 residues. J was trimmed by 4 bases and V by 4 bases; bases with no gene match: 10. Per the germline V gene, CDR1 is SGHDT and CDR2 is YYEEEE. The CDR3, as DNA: TGTGCCAGCAGCCCTGCCGGCGGGAGGCATTACGAGCAGTACTTC. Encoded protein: CASSPAGGRHYEQYF. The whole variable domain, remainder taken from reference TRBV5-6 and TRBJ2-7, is DAGVTQSPTHLIKTRGQQVTLRCSPKSGHDTVSWYQQALGQGPQFIFQYYEEEERQRGNFPDRFSGHQFPNYSSELNVNALLLGDSALYLCASSPAGGRHYEQYFGPGTRLTVT.

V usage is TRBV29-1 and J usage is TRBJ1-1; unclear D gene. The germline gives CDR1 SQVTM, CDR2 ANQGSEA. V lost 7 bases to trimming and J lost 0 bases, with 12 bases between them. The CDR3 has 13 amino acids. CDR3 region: CSAVRGLNTEAFF. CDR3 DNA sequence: TGCAGCGCTGTGCGGGGTTTGAACACTGAAGCTTTCTTT.

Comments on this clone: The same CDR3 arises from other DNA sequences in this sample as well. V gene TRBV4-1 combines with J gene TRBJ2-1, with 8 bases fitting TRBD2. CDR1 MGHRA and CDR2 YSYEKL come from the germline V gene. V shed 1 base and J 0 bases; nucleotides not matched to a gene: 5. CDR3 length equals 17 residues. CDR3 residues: CASSQGLARSSYNEQFF. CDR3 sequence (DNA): TGCGCCAGCAGCCAAGGACTAGCGCGAAGCTCCTACAATGAGCAGTTCTTC.